Presented here are 3 T cell receptor beta chains from one specimen sequenced in a study of PD-1 blockade in classical Hodgkin lymphoma. Relapses following autologous stem cell transplantation were seen in all patients, with brentuximab vedotin exposure varying. Using immunoSEQ multiplex PCR, the repertoire was profiled, and TCRdb retains in-frame clones only, with some absent. Of about 20,000 clones listed, approximately 84% were seen once; the top ten hold roughly 6.6%. The source material was peripheral blood mononuclear cells (PBMCs), sampled at baseline. The source of these receptors is a human donor with classical Hodgkin lymphoma.

The V and J genes are TRBV6-6 and TRBJ2-5; D gene ambiguous. Trimming took 4 bases from V and 1 from J, leaving 4 bases between them. CDR1 is MNHNY, CDR2 SVGAGI, per germline (reference sequence). The CDR3 extends over 12 amino acids. The CDR3 nucleotides are TGTGCCAGCAGTTTTACCCAAGAGACCCAGTACTTC. Translation gives CASSFTQETQYF.

The chain employs TRBV2 and TRBJ1-1; 7 positions agree with TRBD1. Germline CDR1 is SNHLY and CDR2 is FYNNEI. Losses at the gene ends were 7 bases for V and 7 bases for J; bases not matched to a gene: 9. The CDR3 is made up of 13 amino acids. CDR3 in amino acids: CASNLRDSGEAFF. The CDR3, as DNA: TGTGCCAGCAATCTCCGGGACAGCGGTGAAGCTTTCTTT.

The chain combines TRBV6-5 with TRBJ1-1; unclear D gene. Germline loops: CDR1 MNHEY, CDR2 SVGAGI. This CDR3 spans 14 amino acids. Trimming pared 0 bases from V and 1 base from J, leaving 6 bases between. The CDR3 nucleotides are TGTGCCAGCAGTTACTCGCCAGCGAACACTGAAGCTTTCTTT. Amino acid sequence: CASSYSPANTEAFF.